The entry that follows covers one TCR beta chain sequence. Original processing notes: It was from reference gene primer amplification that nucleated cell counts were estimated. Only in-frame clones appear in the TCRdb table, and some are missing; sequencing was by immunoSEQ multiplex PCR. V, J and clone size were drawn from that table, and D and trimming were deduced from the DNA. The sample includes a few hundred thousand clones, more than 85% of them seen just once. This specimen belongs to a study of blood T cell repertoires in COVID-19. This CDR3 has 15 residues. The germline V gene has CDR1 LGHNA and CDR2 YSLEER. The V end was cut by 3 bases, the J end by 4 bases, with 15 bases between.

The gene calls are TRBV4-3 and TRBJ1-2, with D unresolved. This receptor was obtained from a woman in her seventies with active or convalescent COVID-19. Sequencing used peripheral blood. The CDR3 coding sequence is TGCGCCAGCAGCCAGGGGTGGGGAGCGGGCTATGGCTACACCTTC. This encodes CASSQGWGAGYGYTF.